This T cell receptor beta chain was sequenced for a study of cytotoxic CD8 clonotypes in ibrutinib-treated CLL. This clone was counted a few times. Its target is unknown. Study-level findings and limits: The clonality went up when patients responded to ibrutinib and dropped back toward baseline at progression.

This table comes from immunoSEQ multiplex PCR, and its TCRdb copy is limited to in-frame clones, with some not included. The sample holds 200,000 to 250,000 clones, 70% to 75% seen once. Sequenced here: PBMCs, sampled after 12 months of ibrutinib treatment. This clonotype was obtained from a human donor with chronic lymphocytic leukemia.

The CDR3 region has the DNA TGTGCCAGCAGCTTGGGACCGGCCTCTGGGGCCAACGTCCTGACTTTC. Amino acid sequence: CASSLGPASGANVLTF. V and J are TRBV7-2 and TRBJ2-6; TRBD1 or TRBD2 may be the D gene (5 bases each). The germline CDR1 and CDR2 sequences are SGHTA and FQGNSA. V was trimmed by 3 bases and J by 0 bases, leaving 9 bases between them. The CDR3 has 16 amino acids. Variable domain in full (rest from reference TRBV7-2 and TRBJ2-6): GAGVSQSPSNKVTEKGKDVELRCDPISGHTALYWYRQSLGQGLEFLIYFQGNSAPDKSGLPSDRFSAERTGGSVSTLTIQRTQQEDSAVYLCASSLGPASGANVLTFGAGSRLTVL.